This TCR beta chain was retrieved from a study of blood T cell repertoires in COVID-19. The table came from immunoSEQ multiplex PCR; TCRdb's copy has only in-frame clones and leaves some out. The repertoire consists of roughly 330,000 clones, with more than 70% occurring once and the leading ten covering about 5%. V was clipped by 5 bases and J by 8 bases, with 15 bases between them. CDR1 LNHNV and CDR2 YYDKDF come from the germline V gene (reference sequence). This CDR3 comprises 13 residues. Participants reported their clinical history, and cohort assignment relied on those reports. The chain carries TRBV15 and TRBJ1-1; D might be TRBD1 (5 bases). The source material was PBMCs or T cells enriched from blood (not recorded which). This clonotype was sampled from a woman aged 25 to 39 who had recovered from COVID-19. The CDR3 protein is CATSPHGGREAFF. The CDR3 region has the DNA TGTGCCACCAGCCCCCATGGGGGGAGAGAAGCTTTCTTT.